These 22 T cell receptor beta chains were sequenced from one sample in a study of blood T cell repertoires in COVID-19. Sequenced by immunoSEQ multiplex PCR; TCRdb stores in-frame clones only, minus some. The data hold roughly 150,000 clones, with roughly nine tenths observed a single time. The sample taken for sequencing was peripheral blood. These receptors were obtained from a woman aged 60-75 years with active COVID-19.

The chain is built from TRBV15 and TRBJ2-1; 8 nucleotides match TRBD2. The trim removed 5 bases at V and 6 bases at J, leaving 9 bases unmatched. This CDR3 is built from 15 residues. Germline CDR1 and CDR2: LNHNV and YYDKDF (reference sequence). For the CDR3, the DNA is TGTGCCACCAGCGGACCAATACTAGCGGTCAATGAGCAGTTCTTC. Its translation is CATSGPILAVNEQFF.

V usage is TRBV6-1 and J usage is TRBJ2-7; 9 nucleotides match TRBD1. This CDR3 region has 14 residues. Germline values: CDR1 MNHNS, CDR2 SASEGT. Trimming at V came to 0 bases and at J to 3 bases, leaving 0 bases not matched to a gene. The CDR3 nucleotides read TGTGCCAGCAGTGAAGCGACAGGGGGCTACGAGCAGTACTTC. This encodes CASSEATGGYEQYF.

The gene calls are TRBV6-5 and TRBJ1-3; 7 bases map to TRBD1. The CDR3 sequence is 15 residues long. The junction had 6 bases not matched to a gene; V was cut back by 4 bases and J by 3 bases. Germline loops: CDR1 MNHEY, CDR2 SVGAGI. The CDR3 sequence is CASSSTGELGNTIYF. Here the CDR3 DNA reads TGTGCCAGCAGTTCAACAGGGGAACTTGGAAACACCATATATTTT.

This sequence joins TRBV18 and TRBJ2-7; 7 bases map to TRBD2. The V gene end was trimmed by 3 bases and the J gene end by 7 bases; junction bases not matched to a gene: 12. The CDR3 loop spans 15 amino acids. CDR1 and CDR2 (germline): KGHSH, LQKENI. CDR3 nucleotide sequence: TGTGCCAGCTCACCCCCGGGACTATCCCCTCGTGAGCAGTACTTC. This sequence encodes CASSPPGLSPREQYF.

As concerns this clone: Mismatch with germline at one junction end may stem from a read error. V is TRBV5-4 and J is TRBJ1-1; 9 bases align to TRBD1. Germline CDR1 and CDR2: SGHNT and YYREEE (reference sequence). The CDR3 has 19 residues. CDR3 region: CASSLSSLTRSGDRALSGF. CDR3 DNA sequence: TGTGCCAGCAGCTTGAGCAGCTTGACTCGGAGTGGGGACAGGGCGTTGTCGGGCTTT. Filled out from reference TRBV5-4 and TRBJ1-1, the complete variable domain reads ETGVTQSPTHLIKTRGQQVTLRCSSQSGHNTVSWYQQALGQGPQFIFQYYREEENGRGNFPPRFSGLQFPNYSSELNVNALELDDSALYLCASSLSSLTRSGDRALSGFGQGTRLTVV.

The chain joins TRBV7-2 to TRBJ2-5; TRBD2 matches at 12 bases. Germline values: CDR1 SGHTA, CDR2 FQGNSA. With V trimmed by 0 bases and J by 2 bases, 4 bases remained unmatched. CDR3 length: 17 amino acids. The CDR3 bases are TGTGCCAGCAGCTTAGCGCCACTAGCGGGAGGTCAAGAGACCCAGTACTTC. Its translation is CASSLAPLAGGQETQYF.

The V and J genes are TRBV6-5 and TRBJ1-1; 8 bases are a match to TRBD1. The trim removed 9 bases at V and 0 bases at J, leaving 3 bases unmatched. CDR1 and CDR2 from the germline V gene are MNHEY and SVGAGI. The length of the CDR3 is 13 residues. CDR3: CASLGQVNTEAFF. The DNA for the CDR3 is TGTGCCAGTCTGGGACAGGTGAACACTGAAGCTTTCTTT.

J is TRBJ1-2 and V is TRBV6-5; D might be TRBD1 (5 bases). V was cut by 6 bases and J by 2 bases, with 13 bases left in between. The CDR3 has 14 residues. CDR1 is MNHEY, CDR2 SVGAGI, per germline. CDR3 amino acids: CASSSSGTNYGYTF. CDR3 bases: TGTGCCAGCAGCTCCAGCGGGACGAACTATGGCTACACCTTC.

This clone has more than one count but fewer than ten. The J gene is TRBJ2-2, the V gene TRBV7-2, with TRBD1 matching 9 bases. From germline, CDR1 is SGHTA and CDR2 FQGNSA. The trim removed 3 bases at V and 4 bases at J, leaving 3 bases unmatched. The CDR3 runs 15 residues. CDR3 region: CASSFRDRVTGELFF. The CDR3 nucleotides read TGTGCCAGCAGCTTCCGGGACAGGGTCACCGGGGAGCTGTTTTTT. The full variable domain, its missing parts supplied by reference TRBV7-2 and TRBJ2-2, is GAGVSQSPSNKVTEKGKDVELRCDPISGHTALYWYRQSLGQGLEFLIYFQGNSAPDKSGLPSDRFSAERTGGSVSTLTIQRTQQEDSAVYLCASSFRDRVTGELFFGEGSRLTVL.

The chain employs TRBV19 and TRBJ2-7; TRBD1 matches at 7 bases. There are 13 residues in the CDR3. Germline V gene data show CDR1 as LNHDA and CDR2 as SQIVND (reference sequence). V dropped 6 bases and J dropped 3; count of bases not matched to a gene: 5. CDR3: CASSRGQLYEQYF. The CDR3 DNA sequence: TGTGCCAGTAGCAGGGGACAGCTCTACGAGCAGTACTTC.

This clone was recorded a few times. The V and J genes are TRBV19 and TRBJ2-1, with 8 bases identical to TRBD2. The junction had 8 bases not matched to a gene; V was cut back by 4 bases and J by 6 bases. The CDR3 totals 15 residues. Germline CDR1 and CDR2: LNHDA and SQIVND (reference sequence). As DNA, the CDR3 is TGTGCCAGTAGTAGGGTAGCGGGACCGGCCAATGAGCAGTTCTTC. Amino acids: CASSRVAGPANEQFF.

This sequence joins TRBV29-1 and TRBJ1-2; 8 bases align to TRBD1. The germline V gene has CDR1 SQVTM and CDR2 ANQGSEA. Unmatched junction bases numbered 6, after V lost 7 bases and J lost 8 bases. The CDR3 extends over 11 amino acids. CDR3 loop: CSAQGAGGYTF. CDR3 coding DNA: TGCAGCGCCCAGGGGGCGGGCGGCTACACCTTC. Supplemented by reference TRBV29-1 and TRBJ1-2, the full variable domain reads SAVISQKPSRDICQRGTSLTIQCQVDSQVTMMFWYRQQPGQSLTLIATANQGSEATYESGFVIDKFPISRPNLTFSTLTVSNMSPEDSSIYLCSAQGAGGYTFGSGTRLTVV.

Here the CDR3 reads CASSLFKVWLRGQGREPQHF. CDR3 nucleotides: TGTGCCAGCAGTTTATTTAAGGTGTGGTTGCGGGGACAGGGTCGGGAGCCCCAGCATTTT. This chain links TRBV28 with TRBJ1-5, with 9 nucleotides matching TRBD1. The V gene end was trimmed by 1 base and the J gene end by 8 bases; junction bases not matched to a gene: 21. CDR1 is MDHEN and CDR2 is SYDVKM in the germline V gene. There are 20 residues in the CDR3.

The CDR3 sequence: CATSDAAAVSYNEQFF. The CDR3 DNA sequence: TGTGCCACCAGTGATGCCGCAGCGGTTTCCTACAATGAGCAGTTCTTC. This rearrangement joins TRBV24-1 to TRBJ2-1; D may be TRBD2 (5 bases). The V end lost 3 bases, the J end lost 1 base, and 12 bases lay between the germline ends. Germline V gene data show CDR1 as KGHDR and CDR2 as SFDVKD. CDR3 length: 16 amino acids.

V is TRBV13 and J is TRBJ2-7; 9 bases fit TRBD1. This CDR3 has 14 amino acids. V shed 5 bases and J 2 bases; nucleotides not matched to a gene: 4. The germline V gene encodes CDR1 PRHDT and CDR2 FYEKMQ (reference sequence). CDR3 region: CASSGRDRAYEQYF. The CDR3 DNA follows: TGTGCCAGCAGCGGCCGGGACAGGGCCTACGAGCAGTACTTC.

A remark on this clone: At one boundary the junction diverges from the germline segment, which might be a read error. CDR3 coding DNA: TGTGCCAGCAGTTTGGGGGCGACTAGCGGGAGCGCAGATACGCAGTATTTT. This gives the protein CASSLGATSGSADTQYF. The chain employs TRBV5-4 and TRBJ2-3, with 12 positions matching TRBD2. Germline CDR1 is SGHNT and CDR2 is YYREEE (reference sequence). The CDR3 contains 17 residues. The full variable domain, its missing parts supplied by reference TRBV5-4 and TRBJ2-3, is ETGVTQSPTHLIKTRGQQVTLRCSSQSGHNTVSWYQQALGQGPQFIFQYYREEENGRGNFPPRFSGLQFPNYSSELNVNALELDDSALYLCASSLGATSGSADTQYFGPGTRLTVL.

The chain links TRBV2 to TRBJ1-1, with 9 bases lining up with TRBD1. Germline-derived CDR1 and CDR2 are SNHLY and FYNNEI. This CDR3 is 15 amino acids long. V lost 7 bases to trimming and J lost 6 bases; unmatched junction nucleotides: 12. CDR3 sequence: CASTLGQGNGAEAFF. DNA for the CDR3: TGTGCCAGCACTCTAGGACAGGGGAATGGGGCTGAAGCTTTCTTT.

This sequence joins TRBV20-1 and TRBJ2-7; D gene uncertain. Germline V gene sequence: CDR1 DFQATT, CDR2 SNEGSKA (reference sequence). Trimming took 3 bases from V and 1 from J, leaving 7 bases between them. The CDR3 is made up of 12 amino acids. DNA of the CDR3: TGCAGTGCTAGTTCCATTTCCTACGAGCAGTACTTC. Protein: CSASSISYEQYF.

V is TRBV3-1 (or the pseudogene TRBV3-2) and J is TRBJ1-1, with TRBD1 matching 7 bases. The J segment lost 2 bases and the V segment lost 5 bases, leaving 5 bases of the junction unmatched. The CDR3 loop spans 14 amino acids. CDR1 LGHDT and CDR2 YNNKEL come from the germline V gene (reference sequence). The CDR3 DNA reads as TGTGCCAGCAGCTCCAACAGGGGCAACACTGAAGCTTTCTTT. It codes for CASSSNRGNTEAFF.

This sequence joins TRBV3-1 (or the pseudogene TRBV3-2) and TRBJ2-1; 13 bases are a match to TRBD2. CDR3 size: 16 residues. After removal of 4 bases from V and 9 bases from J, the junction contained 9 bases not matched to a gene. The germline V gene encodes CDR1 LGHDT and CDR2 YNNKEL (reference sequence). CDR3 protein: CASSLRLAGGVGEQFF. DNA of the CDR3: TGTGCCAGCAGCCTCCGACTAGCGGGAGGTGTGGGTGAGCAGTTCTTC.

The V and J genes are TRBV6-2 or TRBV6-3 and TRBJ2-7, with 8 bases aligning to TRBD2. The germline V gene has CDR1 MNHEY and CDR2 SVGEGT. This CDR3 comprises 17 residues. V shed 0 bases and J 3 bases; nucleotides not matched to a gene: 10. The CDR3 is CASSYSPLRAGVYEQYF. As DNA, the CDR3 is TGTGCCAGCAGTTACTCGCCCCTTCGAGCGGGAGTCTACGAGCAGTACTTC.

This chain joins TRBV18 and TRBJ2-3; D is possibly TRBD2 (5 bases). V gave up 2 bases and J gave up 3 bases, with 9 bases separating them. Per germline, CDR1 KGHSH and CDR2 LQKENI. The CDR3 spans 14 residues. Here the CDR3 DNA reads TGTGCCAGCTCACCAACCCGGAGGACAGATACGCAGTATTTT. It encodes CASSPTRRTDTQYF.